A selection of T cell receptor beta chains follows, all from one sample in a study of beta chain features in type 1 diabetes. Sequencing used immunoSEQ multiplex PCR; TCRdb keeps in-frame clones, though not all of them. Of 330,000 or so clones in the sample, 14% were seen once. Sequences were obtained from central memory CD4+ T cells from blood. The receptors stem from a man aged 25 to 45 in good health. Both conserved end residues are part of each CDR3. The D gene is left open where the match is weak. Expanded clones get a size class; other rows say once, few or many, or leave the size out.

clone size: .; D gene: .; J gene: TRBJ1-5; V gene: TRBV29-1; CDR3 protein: CSVSGRNQPQHF; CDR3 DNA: TGCAGCGTTTCGGGTCGCAATCAGCCCCAGCATTTT
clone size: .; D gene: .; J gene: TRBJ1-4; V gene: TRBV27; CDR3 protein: CASSLRLLGNPSTNEKLFF; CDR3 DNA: TGTGCCAGCAGTTTACGGCTACTTGGCAACCCTTCAACTAATGAAAAACTGTTTTTT
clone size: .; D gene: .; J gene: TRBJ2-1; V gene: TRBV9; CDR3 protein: CASSGLGGGVSYNEQFF; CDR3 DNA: TGTGCCAGCAGCGGATTGGGGGGAGGCGTGTCCTACAATGAGCAGTTCTTC
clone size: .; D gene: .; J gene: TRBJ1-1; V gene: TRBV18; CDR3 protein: CASSPGSPRATEAFF; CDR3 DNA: TGTGCCAGCTCACCAGGGTCCCCCAGGGCCACTGAAGCTTTCTTT
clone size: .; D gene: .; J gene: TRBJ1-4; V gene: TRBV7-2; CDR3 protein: CASSLGGVRNEKLFF; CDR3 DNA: TGTGCCAGCAGCTTAGGGGGGGTTCGAAATGAAAAACTGTTTTTT
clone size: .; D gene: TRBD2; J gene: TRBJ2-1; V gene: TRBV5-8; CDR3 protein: CASRPAGRTSYNEQFF; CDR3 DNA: TGTGCCAGCAGGCCGGCCGGGAGGACCTCCTACAATGAGCAGTTCTTC
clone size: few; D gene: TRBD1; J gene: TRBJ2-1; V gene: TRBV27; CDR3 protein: CASSLDSMDRGIRNEQFF; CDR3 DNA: TGTGCCAGCAGTTTAGATAGCATGGACAGGGGAATACGCAATGAGCAGTTCTTC
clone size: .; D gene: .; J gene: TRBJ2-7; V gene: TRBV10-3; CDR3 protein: CASSRGTAAYEQYF; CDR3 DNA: TGTGCCAGCAGTCGCGGGACAGCCGCTTACGAGCAGTACTTC
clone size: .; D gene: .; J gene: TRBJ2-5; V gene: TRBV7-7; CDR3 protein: CASSQDPFSETQYF; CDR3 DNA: TGCGCCAGCAGCCAAGATCCGTTTTCGGAGACCCAGTACTTC
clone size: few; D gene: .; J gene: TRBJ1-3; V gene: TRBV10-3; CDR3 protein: CAISERVSSGNTIYF; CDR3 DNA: TGTGCCATCAGTGAGAGGGTTTCATCTGGAAACACCATATATTTT
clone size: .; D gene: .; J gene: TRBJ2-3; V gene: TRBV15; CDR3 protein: CATSRDRAPVEQYF; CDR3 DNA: TGTGCCACCAGCAGAGACCGGGCCCCCGTTGAGCAGTATTTT
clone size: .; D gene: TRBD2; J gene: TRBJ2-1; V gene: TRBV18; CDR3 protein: CASSPRSGGNEQFF; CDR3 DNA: TGTGCCAGCTCCCCCAGGTCCGGGGGGAATGAGCAGTTCTTC
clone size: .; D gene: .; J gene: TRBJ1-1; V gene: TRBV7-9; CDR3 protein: CASSFSGTLRNTEAFF; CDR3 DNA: TGTGCCAGCAGCTTCTCCGGGACACTCCGGAACACTGAAGCTTTCTTT
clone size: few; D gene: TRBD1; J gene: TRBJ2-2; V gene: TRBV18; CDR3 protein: CASSPLRTGKFTGELFF; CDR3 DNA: TGTGCCAGCTCACCACTCAGGACAGGGAAATTCACCGGGGAGCTGTTTTTT
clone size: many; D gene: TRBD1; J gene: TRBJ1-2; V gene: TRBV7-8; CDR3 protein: CAVIGTGGTVGGGYTF; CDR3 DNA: TGTGCCGTCATCGGAACAGGGGGAACGGTGGGGGGCGGCTACACCTTC
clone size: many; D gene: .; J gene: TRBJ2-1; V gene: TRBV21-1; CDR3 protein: CASSKLGPRERNNEQFF; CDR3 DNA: TGTGCCAGCAGCAAATTGGGGCCGAGAGAACGGAACAATGAGCAGTTCTTC
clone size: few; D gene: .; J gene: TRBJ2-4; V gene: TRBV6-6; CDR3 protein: CASSLGPGSKNIQYF; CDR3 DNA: TGTGCCAGCAGTTTAGGCCCGGGATCTAAAAACATTCAGTACTTC
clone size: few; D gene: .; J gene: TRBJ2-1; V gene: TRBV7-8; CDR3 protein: CASSLRSEQFF; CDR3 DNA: TGTGCCAGCAGCTTACGGAGCGAGCAGTTCTTC
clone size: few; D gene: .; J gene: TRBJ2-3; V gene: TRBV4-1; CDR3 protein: CASSHRVSDTQYF; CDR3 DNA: TGCGCCAGCAGCCACAGGGTTTCAGATACGCAGTATTTT
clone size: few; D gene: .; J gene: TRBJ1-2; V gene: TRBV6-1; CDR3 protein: CASSEQGNYGYTF; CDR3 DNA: TGTGCCAGCAGTGAACAGGGGAACTATGGCTACACCTTC
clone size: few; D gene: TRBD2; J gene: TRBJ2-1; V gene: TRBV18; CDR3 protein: CASSPEHSGGEQFF; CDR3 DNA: TGTGCCAGCTCACCGGAGCACAGCGGGGGTGAGCAGTTCTTC
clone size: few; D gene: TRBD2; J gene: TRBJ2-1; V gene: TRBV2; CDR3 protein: CASSGGAYNEQFF; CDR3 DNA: TGTGCCAGCAGCGGGGGGGCCTACAATGAGCAGTTCTTC
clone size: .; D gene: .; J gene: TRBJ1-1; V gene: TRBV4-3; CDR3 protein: CASSQEGGSYTEAFF; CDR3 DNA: TGCGCCAGCAGCCAAGAGGGGGGGAGCTACACTGAAGCTTTCTTT
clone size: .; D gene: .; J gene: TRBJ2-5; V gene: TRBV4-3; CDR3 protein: CASSQDLVGTQYF; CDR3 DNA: TGCGCCAGCAGCCAAGACCTTGTGGGAACCCAGTACTTC
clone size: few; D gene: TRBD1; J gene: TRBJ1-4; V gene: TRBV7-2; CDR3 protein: CASSAVTGSNEKLFF; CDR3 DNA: TGTGCCAGCAGCGCCGTGACAGGGTCTAATGAAAAACTGTTTTTT
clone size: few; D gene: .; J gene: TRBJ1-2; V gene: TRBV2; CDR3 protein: CASSGTLGGYTF; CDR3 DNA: TGTGCCAGCAGTGGGACCTTGGGGGGCTACACCTTC
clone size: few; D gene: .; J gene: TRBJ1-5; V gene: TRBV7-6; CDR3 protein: CASSKQDNQPQHF; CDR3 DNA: TGTGCCAGCAGCAAACAGGACAATCAGCCCCAGCATTTT
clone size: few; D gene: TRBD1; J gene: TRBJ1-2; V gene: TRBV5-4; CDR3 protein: CASSAGQLYGYTF; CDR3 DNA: TGTGCCAGCAGCGCGGGACAGCTGTATGGCTACACCTTC
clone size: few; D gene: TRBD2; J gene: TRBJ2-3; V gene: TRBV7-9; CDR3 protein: CASSFPWTSDTDTQYF; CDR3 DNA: TGTGCCAGCAGTTTCCCCTGGACTAGCGACACAGATACGCAGTATTTT
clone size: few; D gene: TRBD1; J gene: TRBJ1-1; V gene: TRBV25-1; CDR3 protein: CASTEAGGWQAFF; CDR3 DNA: TGTGCCAGCACCGAGGCAGGGGGGTGGCAAGCTTTCTTT
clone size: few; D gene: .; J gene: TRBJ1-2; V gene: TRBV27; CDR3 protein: CASSRQANYGYTF; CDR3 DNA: TGTGCCAGCAGCAGACAGGCTAACTATGGCTACACCTTC
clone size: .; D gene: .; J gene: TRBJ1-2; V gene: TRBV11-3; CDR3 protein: CASSSGTGSYGYTF; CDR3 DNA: TGTGCCAGCAGCTCAGGGACCGGATCCTATGGCTACACCTTC
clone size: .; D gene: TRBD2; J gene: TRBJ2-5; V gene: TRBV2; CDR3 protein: CASSVRLAETQYF; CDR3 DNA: TGTGCCAGCAGTGTCAGACTAGCGGAGACCCAGTACTTC
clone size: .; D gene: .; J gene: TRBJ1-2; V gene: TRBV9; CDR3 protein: CASSVGMVASYGYTF; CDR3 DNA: TGTGCCAGCAGCGTGGGGATGGTGGCGTCCTATGGCTACACCTTC
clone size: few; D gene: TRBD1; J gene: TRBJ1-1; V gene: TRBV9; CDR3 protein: CASSWTGNTEAFF; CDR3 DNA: TGTGCCAGCAGCTGGACAGGGAACACTGAAGCTTTCTTT
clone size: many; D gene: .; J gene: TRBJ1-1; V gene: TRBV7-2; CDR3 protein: CASSLGFMNTEAFF; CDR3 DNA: TGTGCCAGCAGCTTAGGCTTTATGAACACTGAAGCTTTCTTT
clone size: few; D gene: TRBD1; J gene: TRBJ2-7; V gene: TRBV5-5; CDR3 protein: CASSPAWTGRSPYEQYF; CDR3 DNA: TGTGCCAGCAGTCCCGCCTGGACAGGGCGTTCTCCGTACGAGCAGTACTTC
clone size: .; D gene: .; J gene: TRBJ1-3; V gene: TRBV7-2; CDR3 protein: CASSSTSGNTIYF; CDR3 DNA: TGTGCCAGCAGCTCTACCTCTGGAAACACCATATATTTT
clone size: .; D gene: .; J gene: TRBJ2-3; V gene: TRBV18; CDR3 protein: CASSPRRGSADTQYF; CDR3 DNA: TGTGCCAGCTCACCACGTAGGGGCAGCGCAGATACGCAGTATTTT
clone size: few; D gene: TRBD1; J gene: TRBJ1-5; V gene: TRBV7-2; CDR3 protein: CASSLGQGSNQPQHF; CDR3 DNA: TGTGCCAGCAGCTTAGGACAGGGTAGCAATCAGCCCCAGCATTTT
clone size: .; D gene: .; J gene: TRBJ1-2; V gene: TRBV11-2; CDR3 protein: CASSPRPVGYTF; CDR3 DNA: TGTGCCAGCAGCCCCAGGCCGGTTGGCTACACCTTC
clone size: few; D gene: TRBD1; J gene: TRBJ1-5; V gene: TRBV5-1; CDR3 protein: CASSLETGINQPQHF; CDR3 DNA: TGCGCCAGCAGCTTGGAGACAGGGATCAATCAGCCCCAGCATTTT
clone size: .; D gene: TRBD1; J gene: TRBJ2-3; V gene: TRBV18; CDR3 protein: CASSPLAAGQGTDTQYF; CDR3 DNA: TGTGCCAGCTCACCATTAGCAGCAGGACAGGGCACAGATACGCAGTATTTT
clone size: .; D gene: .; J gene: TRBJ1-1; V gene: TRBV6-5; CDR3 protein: CASSLVGGSEAFF; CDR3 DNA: TGTGCCAGCTCGTTGGTTGGTGGGTCTGAAGCTTTCTTT
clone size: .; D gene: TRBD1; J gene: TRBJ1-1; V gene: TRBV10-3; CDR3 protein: CAIRRTGNTEAFF; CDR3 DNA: TGTGCCATCAGGAGGACAGGGAACACTGAAGCTTTCTTT
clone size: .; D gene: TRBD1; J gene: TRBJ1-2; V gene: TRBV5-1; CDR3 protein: CASSLGQGAFYGYTF; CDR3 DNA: TGCGCCAGCAGCCTAGGACAGGGGGCTTTCTATGGCTACACCTTC
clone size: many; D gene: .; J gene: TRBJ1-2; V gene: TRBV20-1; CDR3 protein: CSALNPDGYTF; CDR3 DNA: TGCAGTGCTCTCAACCCAGATGGCTACACCTTC
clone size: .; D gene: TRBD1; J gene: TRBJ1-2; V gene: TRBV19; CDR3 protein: CATWDRGNYGYTF; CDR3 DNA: TGTGCCACTTGGGACAGGGGTAACTATGGCTACACCTTC
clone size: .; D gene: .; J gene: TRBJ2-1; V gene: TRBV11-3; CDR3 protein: CASSRLDTEQFF; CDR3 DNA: TGTGCCAGCAGCCGACTAGACACTGAGCAGTTCTTC
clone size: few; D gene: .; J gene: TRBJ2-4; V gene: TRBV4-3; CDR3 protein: CASSQEGLQGNIQYF; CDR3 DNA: TGCGCCAGCAGCCAAGAGGGTCTGCAGGGAAACATTCAGTACTTC
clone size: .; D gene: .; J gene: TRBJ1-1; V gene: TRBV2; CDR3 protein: CASNNQMNTEAFF; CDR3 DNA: TGTGCCAGCAACAACCAGATGAACACTGAAGCTTTCTTT
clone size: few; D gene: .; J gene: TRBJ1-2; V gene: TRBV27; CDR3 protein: CASSQLTDYGYTF; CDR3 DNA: TGTGCCAGCAGTCAACTGACAGACTATGGCTACACCTTC
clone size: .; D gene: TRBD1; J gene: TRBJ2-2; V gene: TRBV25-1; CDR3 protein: CASSDRDRGTGELFF; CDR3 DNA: TGTGCCAGCAGTGATAGGGACAGGGGGACCGGGGAGCTGTTTTTT
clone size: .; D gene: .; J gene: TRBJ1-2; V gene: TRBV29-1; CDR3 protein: CSANLAYGYTF; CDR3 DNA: TGCAGCGCGAATTTGGCCTATGGCTACACCTTC
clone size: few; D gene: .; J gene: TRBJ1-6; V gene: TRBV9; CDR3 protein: CASSVGGSYNSPLHF; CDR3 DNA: TGTGCCAGCAGCGTAGGGGGCTCCTATAATTCACCCCTCCACTTT
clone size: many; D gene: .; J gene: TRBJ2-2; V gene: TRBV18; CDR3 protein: CASSPSTGTLELFF; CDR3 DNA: TGTGCCAGCTCTCCTTCAACCGGGACTCTGGAGCTGTTTTTT
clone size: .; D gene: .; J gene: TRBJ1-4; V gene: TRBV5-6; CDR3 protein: CASSLSGGYGEKLFF; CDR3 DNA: TGTGCCAGCAGCTTGTCGGGGGGCTATGGTGAAAAACTGTTTTTT
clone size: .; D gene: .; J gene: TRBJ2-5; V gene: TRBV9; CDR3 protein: CASRMTAQETQYF; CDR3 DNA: TGTGCCAGCAGAATGACAGCCCAAGAGACCCAGTACTTC
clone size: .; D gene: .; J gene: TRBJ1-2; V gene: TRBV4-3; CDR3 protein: CASSQDNSGAGYTF; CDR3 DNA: TGCGCCAGCAGCCAAGACAACAGTGGGGCTGGCTACACCTTC
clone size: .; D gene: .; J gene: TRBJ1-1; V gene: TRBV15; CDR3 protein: CATAAGYVEAFF; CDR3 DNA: TGTGCCACCGCCGCCGGGTATGTTGAAGCTTTCTTT